A selection of T cell receptor beta chains follows, all from one sample in a study of blood T cell repertoires in COVID-19. Clones were read by immunoSEQ multiplex PCR, and TCRdb kept only the in-frame ones, dropping some. The sample records approximately 230,000 clones, 85% to 90% being singletons. Source material: PBMCs or T cells enriched from blood (not recorded which). These TCRs come from a man aged 35 to 55 who had recovered from COVID-19. Both conserved end residues are trimmed from each CDR3. Expanded clones get a size class; other rows say once, few or many, or leave the size out.

clone size: .
V gene: TRBV25-1
CDR3 protein: ASSEYGEHGNTIY

clone size: once
V gene: TRBV10-3
CDR3 protein: AIKSDQYEKLF

clone size: .
V gene: TRBV18
CDR3 protein: ASSSRESSYNEQF

clone size: .
V gene: TRBV2
CDR3 protein: ASSVQGGETQY

clone size: .
V gene: TRBV5-1
CDR3 protein: ASSLAGQVYGYT

clone size: .
V gene: TRBV30
CDR3 protein: AWSVLGGNSPLH

clone size: .
V gene: TRBV5-4
CDR3 protein: ASSLGAGEGYEQY

clone size: .
V gene: TRBV6-5
CDR3 protein: ASKPGNQPQH

clone size: .
V gene: TRBV28
CDR3 protein: ASSLIGQRPQH

clone size: .
V gene: TRBV30
CDR3 protein: AWGPGQGNEQY

clone size: .
V gene: TRBV18
CDR3 protein: ASSQEGANQPQH

clone size: .
V gene: TRBV5-1
CDR3 protein: ASGPRADTQY

clone size: .
V gene: TRBV11-3
CDR3 protein: ASSLVEGAEAF

clone size: .
V gene: TRBV28
CDR3 protein: ASSLDTLNEQF

clone size: few
V gene: TRBV13
CDR3 protein: ASSPGLAGGPRVTGELF

clone size: .
V gene: TRBV27
CDR3 protein: ASSLSSRVSPLH

clone size: .
V gene: TRBV7-2
CDR3 protein: ASSFRGGAWYEQF

clone size: .
V gene: TRBV11-1
CDR3 protein: ASSLAGTGQETQY

clone size: .
V gene: TRBV5-6
CDR3 protein: ASSLHRNEKLF

clone size: .
V gene: TRBV4-2
CDR3 protein: ASSPPGTAEAF

clone size: .
V gene: TRBV6-5
CDR3 protein: ASRTANQPQH

clone size: .
V gene: TRBV27
CDR3 protein: ASSLKGPPGIAF

clone size: once
V gene: TRBV18
CDR3 protein: ASSDYETLQY

clone size: .
V gene: TRBV5-1
CDR3 protein: ASRPGVAFSEQY

clone size: few
V gene: TRBV9
CDR3 protein: ASSIDRGPGETQY

clone size: .
V gene: TRBV12-3/TRBV12-4
CDR3 protein: ASRLGSGEQF

clone size: .
V gene: TRBV5-6
CDR3 protein: ASRANGGST

clone size: .
V gene: TRBV4-3
CDR3 protein: ASSPLLGTDTQY

clone size: .
V gene: TRBV27
CDR3 protein: ASSSVPTDTQY

clone size: few
V gene: TRBV4-2
CDR3 protein: ASSQDSSAGANVLT

clone size: .
V gene: TRBV18
CDR3 protein: ASSPPRGREDTEAF

clone size: .
V gene: TRBV4-2
CDR3 protein: ASSITGGTEAF

clone size: .
V gene: TRBV5-5
CDR3 protein: ASSLGVRDTEAF

clone size: .
V gene: TRBV6-5
CDR3 protein: ASSYLRGQTEAF

clone size: .
V gene: TRBV30
CDR3 protein: AWIYRGGNTEAF

clone size: .
V gene: TRBV10-3
CDR3 protein: AISDPGTLHGSGNTIY

clone size: few
V gene: TRBV5-1
CDR3 protein: ASSDGTSGSAEQY

clone size: .
V gene: TRBV7-2
CDR3 protein: ASSLQAGGTSGANVLT

clone size: .
V gene: TRBV7-9
CDR3 protein: ASSPSDILEAF

clone size: .
V gene: TRBV27
CDR3 protein: ASSPSPSGSYNEQF